This TCR beta chain was found in a study of cytomegalovirus exposure and HLA in healthy donors. Findings and limits, study-wide: Most of the TCR beta V segments (in an earlier analysis) were productive either about 90% or about 30% of the time. A later analysis by the authors found several of the most significant clusters apparently linked to common viral pathogens. Analysis was carried out at a later point, and it linked a missense DCLRE1C variant to TCR beta V- and J-gene trimming.

This clone has more than one count but fewer than ten. Antigen specificity is unknown. J was trimmed by 5 bases and V by 3 bases; bases with no gene match: 6. Germline loops: CDR1 MDHEN, CDR2 SYDVKM. There are 16 residues in the CDR3. Primers included in the PCR were 60 Vbeta and 13 Jbeta primers. TCRdb's copy holds only in-frame clones and misses some; the assay was immunoSEQ multiplex PCR. The table shows some 170,000 clones, with about four fifths occurring only once. The TCR was taken from a woman aged 45-65 years in good health and CMV-seronegative. The sequencing input was PBMCs. This sequence joins TRBV28 and TRBJ2-1; the match to TRBD2 covers 11 bases. The CDR3 DNA follows: TGTGCCAGCAGTTTGTTAGCGGGAGGGCCCCACAATGAGCAGTTCTTC. It is translated as CASSLLAGGPHNEQFF. Full variable domain (remainder filled in from reference TRBV28 and TRBJ2-1): DVKVTQSSRYLVKRTGEKVFLECVQDMDHENMFWYRQDPGLGLRLIYFSYDVKMKEKGDIPEGYSVSREKKERFSLILESASTNQTSMYLCASSLLAGGPHNEQFFGPGTRLTVL.